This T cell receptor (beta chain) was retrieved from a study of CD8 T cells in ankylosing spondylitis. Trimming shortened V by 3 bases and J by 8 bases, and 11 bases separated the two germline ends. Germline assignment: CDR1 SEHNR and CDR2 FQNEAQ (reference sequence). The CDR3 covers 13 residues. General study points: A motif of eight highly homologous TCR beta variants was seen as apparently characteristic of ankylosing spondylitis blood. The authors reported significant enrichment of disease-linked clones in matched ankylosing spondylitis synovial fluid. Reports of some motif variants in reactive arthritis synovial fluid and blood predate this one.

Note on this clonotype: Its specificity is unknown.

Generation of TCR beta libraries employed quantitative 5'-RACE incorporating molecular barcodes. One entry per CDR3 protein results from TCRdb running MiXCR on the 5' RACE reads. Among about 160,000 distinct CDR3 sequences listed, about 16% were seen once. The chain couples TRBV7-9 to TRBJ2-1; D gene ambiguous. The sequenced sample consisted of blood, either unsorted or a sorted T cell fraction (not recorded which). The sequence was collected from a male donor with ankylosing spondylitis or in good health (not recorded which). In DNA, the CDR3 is TGTGCCAGCAGCTTTGGGGTCACGGATGAGCAGTTCTTC. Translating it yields CASSFGVTDEQFF.